Listed below are T cell receptor beta chains from one sample, sequenced in a study of T cells in Graves' hyperthyroidism and ophthalmopathy. TCRdb passed the multiplex PCR reads through MiXCR, listing each CDR3 protein once. The table shows fewer than 350,000 distinct CDR3 sequences, with about a sixth occurring only once. The sequencing sample was made of blood. These receptors all stem from a woman between 40 and 50 years old with Graves' ophthalmopathy. Each CDR3 is given without its conserved first and last residue.

TRBV5-1,ASSPGLAIDEQY
TRBV2,ASSEIAGTGSIRTDTQY
TRBV10-3,AISEGPSGDGYT
TRBV2,ASSVVGGSNQPQH
TRBV30,AWGQGSNQPQH
TRBV6-5,ASSYRGETQY
TRBV11-2,ASSFSNPVYGYT
TRBV10-3,AIRIAGGTDTQY
TRBV7-3,ASSQRDSYEQY
TRBV12-3/TRBV12-4,ASSLATGIHSPLH
TRBV20-1,SARGEGRTEEQY
TRBV7-8,ASSLIGGDTEAF
TRBV15,ATSRDAQGWQPQH
TRBV6-1,ASRDIAGGPVNSGEQF
TRBV12-3/TRBV12-4,ASRRDRSSYEQY
TRBV7-8,ASSLYLAGGFSSYEQY
TRBV6-1,ASSDPWTGGTYEQY
TRBV5-1,ASSLVRTGYEQY
TRBV30,AWGVSANTGELF
TRBV2,ASSERAGKKH
TRBV19,ASKLQSRDGYT
TRBV6-1,ASSRSTMNTEAF
TRBV6-1,ASSAQWADSNTEAF
TRBV20-1,SARIGIGTSGYEQY
TRBV7-2,ASSLVGGGLGRAQY
TRBV12-3/TRBV12-4,ASSFGERQPQH